Below are 31 T cell receptor beta chains sequenced from a single sample in a study of T cell repertoires in cytomegalovirus infection. Each CDR3 protein is one row after TCRdb ran MiXCR on the reads. The sample includes roughly 280,000 distinct CDR3 sequences, 12% to 15% of them seen just once. The sample taken for sequencing was PBMCs. These receptors came from a human donor in good health (CMV status not recorded). Some clones in this sample may be carry-over from other donors' samples.

In this sample, this clonotype turned up many times. V and J are TRBV7-9 and TRBJ2-3; D may be TRBD2 (7 bases). The CDR3 totals 16 residues. Germline lookup yields CDR1 SEHNR and CDR2 FQNEAQ (reference sequence). Trimming left V 5 bases short and J 4 bases short, with 19 bases between. CDR3 residues: CASSPPVGGASDTQYF. CDR3 in DNA: TGTGCCAGCAGCCCCCCCGTAGGGGGGGCGTCAGATACGCAGTATTTT.

V gene TRBV27 combines with J gene TRBJ1-1, with D tentatively TRBD1 (5 bases). The CDR3 length is 14 residues. Germline V gives CDR1 MNHEY, CDR2 SMNVEV (reference sequence). V lost 5 bases, J lost 2 bases, and 12 bases lay in between. The DNA of the CDR3 is TGTGCCAGCAGTCCCAGGGTAACCAACACTGAAGCTTTCTTT. The encoded protein is CASSPRVTNTEAFF.

The chain joins TRBV25-1 to TRBJ1-2; possible D gene TRBD1, 5 bases. The V and J ends lost 1 base and 8 bases respectively, with 11 bases between them. The CDR3 totals 13 residues. CDR1 MGHDK and CDR2 SYGVNS come from the germline V gene. CDR3 sequence reads: CASSESGGFGYTF. CDR3 nucleotide sequence: TGTGCCAGCAGTGAATCTGGGGGGTTCGGCTACACCTTC.

The V call is TRBV4-2, the J call TRBJ2-1; D is uncertain. The CDR3 covers 12 residues. Between the trimmed V and J ends, which lost 10 bases and 10 bases, there was a span of 17 bases. The germline CDR1 and CDR2 sequences are LGHNA and YNFKEQ. CDR3 in DNA: TGTGCCACCATAGGGAACTCGCCGGAGCAGTTCTTC. This codes for CATIGNSPEQFF.

This clonotype was observed a few times. The V and J genes are TRBV12-3 or TRBV12-4 and TRBJ1-1, with 7 bases identical to TRBD1. The V and J ends lost 5 bases and 0 bases, in that order; junction bases with no gene match: 12. This CDR3 is built from 17 residues. The CDR3 loop reads CASSTLGWGQLNTEAFF. CDR3 nucleotides: TGTGCCAGCAGTACTTTGGGTTGGGGACAGCTGAACACTGAAGCTTTCTTT.

The chain has TRBV7-9 and TRBJ2-7; TRBD2 agrees at 13 bases. The germline V gene has CDR1 SEHNR and CDR2 FQNEAQ (reference sequence). The CDR3 is made up of 16 amino acids. Trimming at V came to 5 bases and at J to 1 base, leaving 5 bases not matched to a gene. The CDR3 DNA reads as TGTGCCAGCAGCAACCCGGGACTAGCGGGGTCCTACGAGCAGTACTTC. Translated: CASSNPGLAGSYEQYF.

This clonotype was detected many times. The chain couples TRBV7-3 to TRBJ2-2, with D possibly being TRBD1 (6 bases). V lost 5 bases to trimming and J lost 2 bases, with 12 bases between them. Looked up from germline, CDR1 is SGHTA and CDR2 is FQGTGA. CDR3 length equals 15 residues. CDR3 in DNA: TGTGCCAGCAGCCCCTTGGACAGAAACACCGGGGAGCTGTTTTTT. Encoded protein: CASSPLDRNTGELFF.

This clonotype was found many times. The chain recombines TRBV7-9 with TRBJ2-4; D gene ambiguous. The CDR3 extends over 14 amino acids. CDR1 and CDR2 from the germline V gene are SEHNR and FQNEAQ (reference sequence). V was clipped by 1 base and J by 8 bases, with 12 bases between them. In DNA, the CDR3 is TGTGCCAGCAGCTTAGAGGCTGGGGTGGACATTCAGTACTTC. Translation: CASSLEAGVDIQYF.

This clonotype has only a few counts. V and J are TRBV20-1 and TRBJ2-1; TRBD2 agrees at 12 bases. Germline-derived CDR1 and CDR2 are DFQATT and SNEGSKA (reference sequence). The V and J ends lost 3 bases and 8 bases, in that order; junction bases with no gene match: 5. CDR3 length: 14 amino acids. The CDR3 DNA sequence: TGCAGTGCTAGGCGACTAGCGGGAGTGGATGAGCAGTTCTTC. Encoded protein: CSARRLAGVDEQFF.

This clonotype occurred many times. V and J are TRBV4-2 and TRBJ2-1, with 10 bases fitting TRBD2. Germline V lookup: CDR1 LGHNA, CDR2 YNFKEQ. V shed 1 base and J 6 bases; nucleotides not matched to a gene: 6. This CDR3 contains 16 residues. CDR3 sequence reads: CASSQVSGTSANEQFF. CDR3 coding DNA: TGTGCCAGCAGCCAAGTTAGCGGGACTAGCGCCAATGAGCAGTTCTTC.

This clonotype showed up many times. The chain carries TRBV6-2 or TRBV6-3 and TRBJ1-2, with 7 bases that match TRBD1. J was trimmed by 5 bases and V by 3 bases; bases with no gene match: 12. Germline CDR1 and CDR2: MNHEY and SVGEGT. CDR3 length equals 16 residues. For the CDR3, the DNA is TGTGCCAGCAGTTATCCCGATTCGACAGGGAGGTATGGCTACACCTTC. Amino acid sequence: CASSYPDSTGRYGYTF.

This rearrangement joins TRBV5-5 to TRBJ2-7, with 9 nucleotides matching TRBD1. V was pared by 4 bases and J by 6 bases, with 8 bases of the junction left unmatched. The CDR3 runs 14 residues. Germline V gene lookup returns CDR1 SGHKS and CDR2 YYEKEE (reference sequence). The CDR3: CASSPGQGLGEQYF. CDR3 nucleotides: TGTGCCAGCAGCCCGGGACAGGGACTGGGCGAGCAGTACTTC. Based on the CDR3 plus reference TRBV5-5 and TRBJ2-7, the full variable domain is DAGVTQSPTHLIKTRGQQVTLRCSPISGHKSVSWYQQVLGQGPQFIFQYYEKEERGRGNFPDRFSARQFPNYSSELNVNALLLGDSALYLCASSPGQGLGEQYFGPGTRLTVT.

The chain joins TRBV6-2 or TRBV6-3 to TRBJ2-7; 7 nucleotides align to TRBD2. This CDR3 has 14 residues. CDR1 MNHEY and CDR2 SVGEGT come from the germline V gene. J was trimmed by 3 bases and V by 2 bases; bases with no gene match: 4. The DNA for the CDR3 is TGTGCCAGCAGTTACGGCGGGAGTTACTACGAGCAGTACTTC. Protein sequence: CASSYGGSYYEQYF.

Many counts were recorded for this clonotype. The genes are TRBV6-2 or TRBV6-3 and TRBJ2-7, with D hard to call. The germline V and J ends were trimmed by 6 bases and 2 bases, with 11 bases remaining between them. The CDR3 is 13 residues long. CDR1 is MNHEY and CDR2 is SVGEGT in the germline V gene. Written as DNA, the CDR3 is TGTGCCAGCAGGGAGCGTTGGCCCTACGAGCAGTACTTC. This sequence encodes CASRERWPYEQYF.

This clonotype was observed a few times. This chain uses TRBV29-1 with TRBJ2-3, with 14 bases that match TRBD2. The CDR3 has 18 residues. After removal of 3 bases from V and 2 bases from J, the junction contained 10 bases not matched to a gene. Germline loops: CDR1 SQVTM, CDR2 ANQGSEA. The CDR3 is CSVDFGLAGGRDTDTQYF. CDR3 in DNA: TGCAGCGTTGACTTCGGACTAGCGGGGGGCCGGGACACAGATACGCAGTATTTT.

This clonotype was found a few times. The rearrangement links TRBV10-3 to TRBJ1-2; 8 bases are a match to TRBD1. V lost 4 bases to trimming and J lost 0 bases; unmatched junction nucleotides: 7. Per germline, CDR1 ENHRY and CDR2 SYGVKD. This CDR3 comprises 16 residues. Here the CDR3 reads CAISGPGQAANYGYTF. CDR3 nucleotides: TGTGCCATCAGTGGACCGGGACAGGCCGCTAACTATGGCTACACCTTC.

V gene TRBV2 combines with J gene TRBJ1-3; no clear D. The germline CDR1 and CDR2 sequences are SNHLY and FYNNEI. The V end was cut by 1 base, the J end by 6 bases, with 4 bases between. This CDR3 comprises 12 residues. The CDR3 here is CASSEVKNTIYF. CDR3 bases: TGTGCCAGCAGTGAAGTTAAAAACACCATATATTTT.

Details on this clonotype: This may arise from a read error, as a much more abundant clone is one base away. The chain joins TRBV4-1 to TRBJ1-1; the D gene is possibly TRBD1 (6 bases). The CDR3 runs 17 residues. Germline V lookup: CDR1 MGHRA, CDR2 YSYEKL. The germline V and J ends were trimmed by 0 bases and 5 bases, with 19 bases remaining between them. The CDR3 is CASSQDLAGAQQTEAFF. The CDR3 DNA is TGCGCCAGCAGCCAAGATCTCGCAGGGGCCCAGCAGACTGAAGCTTTCTTT.

With regard to this clonotype: Just one base apart from a much larger clone, this may be a read error. The V and J genes are TRBV7-2 and TRBJ2-3; D gene ambiguous. Germline CDR1 and CDR2: SGHTA and FQGNSA. The CDR3 runs to 16 residues. The V gene lost 8 bases and the J gene lost 1 base, with 19 bases spanning the gap. Here the CDR3 DNA reads TGTGCCAGCGGCGACCCGAGAAGCTGGGGCACAGATACGCAGTATTTT. This encodes CASGDPRSWGTDTQYF.

This clonotype was detected ten times or more. This sequence joins TRBV29-1 and TRBJ2-2; no firm D call. Trimming took 4 bases from V and 0 from J, leaving 9 bases between them. CDR3 length equals 14 residues. Germline V lookup: CDR1 SQVTM, CDR2 ANQGSEA. The CDR3 reads CSVGSRTNTGELFF. In nucleotides, the CDR3 is TGCAGCGTTGGGTCTAGAACGAACACCGGGGAGCTGTTTTTT.

This clonotype was seen ten or more times. The chain uses TRBV4-1 and TRBJ1-5, with no clear D. The germline V and J ends were trimmed by 0 bases and 6 bases, with 15 bases remaining between them. Per germline, CDR1 MGHRA and CDR2 YSYEKL. The CDR3 sequence is 16 residues long. The CDR3: CASSQEGLGSVQPQHF. CDR3 coding DNA: TGCGCCAGCAGCCAAGAGGGTCTGGGTTCGGTTCAGCCCCAGCATTTT.

In its sample, this clonotype was seen a few times. The rearrangement joins TRBV28 to TRBJ1-2; D perhaps matches TRBD1 (6 bases). The CDR3 totals 14 residues. Germline CDR1 is MDHEN and CDR2 is SYDVKM. V lost 4 bases, J lost 5 bases, and 14 bases lay in between. The CDR3 nucleotides are TGTGCCAGCAGTTCGACAGGTCCGGGTTATGGCTACACCTTC. Its protein product is CASSSTGPGYGYTF.

This clonotype was recorded many times. The CDR3 is CASSLGGRSDTQYF. As DNA, the CDR3 is TGTGCCAGCAGCTTAGGTGGCCGTTCAGATACGCAGTATTTT. The chain links TRBV7-2 to TRBJ2-3; D is unresolved. V lost 1 base and J lost 4, with 9 bases in between. Germline V CDR1 and CDR2: SGHTA, FQGNSA. This CDR3 is 14 amino acids long.

Concerning this clonotype: A much larger clone lies one base from this, so it may be a read error. The chain joins TRBV7-9 to TRBJ2-4; D possibly uses TRBD1 or TRBD2 (5 bases each). This CDR3 region has 16 residues. The germline gives CDR1 SEHNR, CDR2 FQNEAQ (reference sequence). The V end was cut by 4 bases, the J end by 9 bases, with 22 bases between. DNA of the CDR3: TGTGCCAGCAGCTCACCCCTGGCAGGGCAAGGGAGCATTCAGTACTTC. It specifies CASSSPLAGQGSIQYF.

This clonotype came up a few times. The chain couples TRBV20-1 to TRBJ2-5; 9 nucleotides match TRBD1. This CDR3 has 14 amino acids. V lost 6 bases to trimming and J lost 5 bases; unmatched junction nucleotides: 10. Germline V lookup: CDR1 DFQATT, CDR2 SNEGSKA (reference sequence). The CDR3 sequence is CSASGQGEWETQYF. DNA for the CDR3: TGCAGTGCGTCGGGACAGGGTGAATGGGAGACCCAGTACTTC.

The chain carries TRBV6-5 and TRBJ2-1; D uncertain. V gave up 5 bases and J gave up 3 bases, with 8 bases separating them. CDR1 and CDR2 from the germline V gene are MNHEY and SVGAGI. CDR3 length: 13 amino acids. Written as DNA, the CDR3 is TGTGCCAGCAGTCTAGACTTCTACAATGAGCAGTTCTTC. It is translated as CASSLDFYNEQFF.

Ten or more counts support this clonotype. One end of the junction is discordant with germline, which a read error may explain. The V gene is TRBV7-2, the J gene TRBJ2-3, with D uncertain. The germline V gene encodes CDR1 SGHTA and CDR2 FQGNSA. This CDR3 region has 13 residues. Here the CDR3 reads CASSLGDGDTHYF. In DNA form, the CDR3 reads TGTGCCAGCAGCTTAGGTGACGGAGATACGCATTATTTT.

The chain links TRBV20-1 to TRBJ2-1; 11 nucleotides align to TRBD2. The V gene's germline CDR1 is DFQATT and CDR2 SNEGSKA (reference sequence). This CDR3 spans 18 amino acids. Trimming cost V 0 bases and J 2 bases; bases outside gene matches: 9. CDR3 nucleotides: TGCAGTGCTAGAGATCGGCTAGCGGGGGGTCCCCCCTACAATGAGCAGTTCTTC. As protein: CSARDRLAGGPPYNEQFF.

This clonotype is a singleton in its sample. The V gene is TRBV2, the J gene TRBJ2-2, with D unclear. The CDR3 contains 16 residues. From germline, CDR1 is SNHLY and CDR2 FYNNEI. The V gene lost 1 base and the J gene lost 7 bases, with 16 bases spanning the gap. CDR3 in amino acids: CASSEVVRAMGGELFF. CDR3 DNA: TGTGCCAGCAGTGAAGTGGTACGGGCGATGGGCGGGGAGCTGTTTTTT.

This chain joins TRBV25-1 and TRBJ2-7; D is perhaps TRBD2 (5 bases). From germline, CDR1 is MGHDK and CDR2 SYGVNS. This CDR3 has 15 amino acids. Trimming took off 2 bases at V and 3 bases at J, with 14 bases between the two ends. CDR3 amino acids: CASSETARGDYEQYF. The DNA of the CDR3 is TGTGCCAGCAGTGAAACGGCCCGGGGAGACTACGAGCAGTACTTC.

This clonotype was detected a few times. The chain is built from TRBV29-1 and TRBJ2-4; 8 bases agree with TRBD1. Germline values: CDR1 SQVTM, CDR2 ANQGSEA. The length of the CDR3 is 15 residues. The J segment lost 5 bases and the V segment lost 7 bases, leaving 13 bases of the junction unmatched. CDR3 loop: CSASQGRTGQNIQYF. CDR3 bases: TGCAGCGCTTCTCAAGGGAGGACAGGGCAAAACATTCAGTACTTC.